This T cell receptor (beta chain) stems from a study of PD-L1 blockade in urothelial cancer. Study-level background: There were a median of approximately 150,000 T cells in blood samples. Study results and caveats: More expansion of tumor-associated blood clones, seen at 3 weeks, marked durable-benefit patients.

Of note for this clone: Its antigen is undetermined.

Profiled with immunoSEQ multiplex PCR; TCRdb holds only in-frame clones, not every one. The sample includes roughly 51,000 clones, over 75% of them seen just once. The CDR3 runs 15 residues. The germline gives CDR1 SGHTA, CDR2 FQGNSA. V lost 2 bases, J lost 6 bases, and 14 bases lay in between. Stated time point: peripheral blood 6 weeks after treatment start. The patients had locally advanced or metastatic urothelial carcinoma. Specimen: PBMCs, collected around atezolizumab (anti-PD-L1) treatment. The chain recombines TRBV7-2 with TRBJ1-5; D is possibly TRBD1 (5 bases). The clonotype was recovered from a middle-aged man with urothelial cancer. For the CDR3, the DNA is TGTGCCAGCAGCTTAACATGGGGGGGAAGTCAGCCCCAGCATTTT. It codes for CASSLTWGGSQPQHF.